This TCR beta chain was profiled in a study of type 1 regulatory T cells. Overall study: T-allo10 is an in vitro-generated, Tr1-enriched CD4 T cell product specific for alloantigen.

TCRdb independently ran MiXCR on the reads; one entry per CDR3 protein. The profile shows about 100,000 distinct CDR3 sequences, less than 40% of them singletons. Sequenced: CD4+ T cells, either the whole sample or a sorted fraction (not recorded which). This receptor was obtained from a human donor in good health.

DNA for the CDR3: TGTGCCAGCAGCTTAGGGGGACAGGCGCAAGGCTACACCTTC. It yields the protein CASSLGGQAQGYTF. The chain links TRBV7-3 to TRBJ1-2; 8 positions agree with TRBD1. Trimming at V came to 2 bases and at J to 8 bases, leaving 7 bases not matched to a gene. Germline V gene data show CDR1 as SGHTA and CDR2 as FQGTGA. This CDR3 contains 14 residues. Variable domain in full (rest from reference TRBV7-3 and TRBJ1-2): GAGVSQTPSNKVTEKGKYVELRCDPISGHTALYWYRQSLGQGPEFLIYFQGTGAADDSGLPNDRFFAVRPEGSVSTLKIQRTERGDSAVYLCASSLGGQAQGYTFGSGTRLTVV.